These 7 T cell receptor beta chains were sequenced from one sample in a study of T-cell memory formation after mild COVID-19. TCRdb reprocessed the 5' RACE reads via MiXCR and lists one record per CDR3 protein. The sample has roughly 400,000 distinct CDR3 sequences, 16% seen once. The specimen sequenced was PBMCs or a T cell subset sorted from them (not recorded which). The receptors were sampled from a young man who had mild COVID-19 (a few samples of this study predate the infection). Cell type and time point are not known.

This clonotype was found a few times. The chain joins TRBV20-1 to TRBJ1-2; 7 bases are shared with TRBD1. CDR1 DFQATT and CDR2 SNEGSKA come from the germline V gene (reference sequence). V dropped 6 bases and J dropped 1; count of bases not matched to a gene: 8. This CDR3 comprises 14 residues. The CDR3 protein is CSARTGAYNYGYTF. In nucleotides, the CDR3 is TGCAGTGCCCGCACAGGGGCCTATAACTATGGCTACACCTTC.

The chain recombines TRBV2 with TRBJ1-1; D may be TRBD1 (6 bases). In germline, CDR1 is SNHLY, CDR2 FYNNEI. The V gene lost 6 bases and the J gene lost 7 bases, with 12 bases spanning the gap. The length of the CDR3 is 12 residues. In nucleotides, the CDR3 is TGTGCCAGCAGACGGACAGCAATTGAAGCTTTCTTT. It yields the protein CASRRTAIEAFF.

In its sample, this clonotype was seen many times. The DNA for the CDR3 is TGTGCCAGCAGCCACACCCACAATGAGCAGTTCTTC. Its translation: CASSHTHNEQFF. This rearrangement joins TRBV11-3 to TRBJ2-1; D unclear. The CDR3 is made up of 12 amino acids. Trimming took 5 bases from V and 5 from J, leaving 7 bases between them. CDR1 and CDR2 (germline): SGHNT, YENEEA.

The chain combines TRBV4-3 with TRBJ1-1, with unresolved D. Trimming left V 0 bases short and J 1 base short, with 9 bases between. The CDR3 length is 15 residues. Germline V gives CDR1 LGHNA, CDR2 YSLEER. The chain's CDR3 is CASSQEGPANTEAFF. CDR3 in DNA: TGCGCCAGCAGCCAAGAAGGACCGGCGAACACTGAAGCTTTCTTT.

At least ten counts were recorded for this clonotype. V is TRBV9 and J is TRBJ2-1; TRBD1 aligns across 7 bases. CDR3 length equals 14 residues. Unmatched junction bases numbered 6, after V lost 1 base and J lost 8 bases. Germline CDR1 is SGDLS and CDR2 is YYNGEE. CDR3 nucleotide sequence: TGTGCCAGCAGCGTAAGACCGGGACAGTATGAGCAGTTCTTC. This sequence encodes CASSVRPGQYEQFF.

The chain carries TRBV6-2 or TRBV6-3 and TRBJ2-1, with TRBD1 identical over 8 bases. V lost 0 bases and J lost 15; bases outside the gene matches: 13. The CDR3 contains 15 residues. CDR1 MNHEY and CDR2 SVGEGT come from the germline V gene. In DNA, the CDR3 is TGTGCCAGCAGTTACTCGACTCCACAGGGGGGCAAACGGTTCTTC. This encodes CASSYSTPQGGKRFF.

This clonotype showed up just a few times. V gene TRBV9 combines with J gene TRBJ2-1; 7 bases line up with TRBD2. Germline lookup yields CDR1 SGDLS and CDR2 YYNGEE. After removal of 4 bases from V and 3 bases from J, the junction contained 1 base not matched to a gene. The CDR3 is 13 residues long. CDR3: CASSTGGYNEQFF. The CDR3 bases are TGTGCCAGCAGCACGGGGGGCTACAATGAGCAGTTCTTC.